This T cell receptor (beta chain) came from a study of vaccination and CD4 T cells after COVID-19. As concerns this clonotype: Antigen: not known.

The CDR3 has 13 residues. Per the germline V gene, CDR1 is SGHTA and CDR2 is FQGNSA. Trimming removed 1 base from V and 11 bases from J, with 12 bases in between. Treatment specified: roughly nine-day PBMC culture with coronavirus spike peptide pools or control peptides (ViraFEST assay). At the Johns Hopkins FTIC core, DNA taken from cultured CD4+ T cells was sequenced by way of the Oncomine TCR Beta short-read assay. MiXCR, run by TCRdb on the PCR reads, gives a single entry per CDR3 protein. The sample shows over 7,000 distinct CDR3 sequences, approximately 61% of them seen only once. Sequencing was performed on cultured CD4+ T cells from blood, taken after SARS-CoV-2 vaccination. The chain joins TRBV7-2 to TRBJ1-3, with unresolved D. This receptor was taken from a human donor with COVID-19. CDR3 sequence: CASSLDPTRPIYF. The CDR3 coding sequence is TGTGCCAGCAGCTTAGATCCTACCCGCCCCATATATTTT. Combining the CDR3 with reference TRBV7-2 and TRBJ1-3 gives the whole variable domain GAGVSQSPSNKVTEKGKDVELRCDPISGHTALYWYRQSLGQGLEFLIYFQGNSAPDKSGLPSDRFSAERTGGSVSTLTIQRTQQEDSAVYLCASSLDPTRPIYFGEGSWLTVV.